This T cell receptor (beta chain) was documented in a study of cytomegalovirus exposure and HLA in healthy donors. Broader study findings: The study listed 164 cytomegalovirus-associated TCR beta chains.

The germline V gene encodes CDR1 MNHEY and CDR2 SMNVEV (reference sequence). Germline trimming cut 3 bases from V and 2 bases from J; bases unmatched to any gene: 6. This CDR3 has 16 amino acids. In the PCR, 60 Vbeta and 13 Jbeta primers were used. Using immunoSEQ multiplex PCR, the repertoire was profiled, and TCRdb retains in-frame clones only, with some absent. The sample yields about 140,000 clones, around three quarters seen once. About this clone: Its target is not known.

The sequenced sample was PBMCs. The rearrangement joins TRBV27 to TRBJ2-2, with 7 bases fitting TRBD1. The receptor was isolated from a man younger than 30 in good health and CMV-seronegative. As DNA, the CDR3 is TGTGCCAGCAGTTTGGGACAGTTTGTAAACACCGGGGAGCTGTTTTTT. Encoded protein: CASSLGQFVNTGELFF.